This T cell receptor (beta chain) was documented in a study of STAT3 mutations in large granular lymphocyte leukemia. The protocol was immunoSEQ multiplex PCR, while the TCRdb copy is restricted to in-frame clones and leaves out a portion. This sample yields tens of thousands of clones, of which approximately 90% are seen a single time; more than 0.4% belongs to the top ten. Study-level findings and limits: At least one immunodominant TCR beta clonotype appeared in every T-cell large granular lymphocyte leukemia patient. Suggested: STAT3 mutation was not the ancestral event for these clonal expansions. Some patients had persisting codominant clonotypes that could mask small clones.

Regarding this clone: Antigen specificity is unknown.

CDR3 size: 15 residues. Per germline, CDR1 SEHNR and CDR2 FQNEAQ (reference sequence). V was clipped by 6 bases and J by 6 bases, with 17 bases between them. What was sequenced was PBMCs. V usage is TRBV7-9 and J usage is TRBJ1-4; D possibly corresponds to TRBD1 (6 bases). This sequence was found in a human donor with T large granular lymphocyte leukemia. Some clones in this sample may be carry-over from other donors' samples. CDR3 residues: CASSSGTPTYEKLFF. The DNA of the CDR3 is TGTGCCAGCAGTTCCGGGACACCTACATATGAAAAACTGTTTTTT. Variable domain in full (rest from reference TRBV7-9 and TRBJ1-4): DTGVSQNPRHKITKRGQNVTFRCDPISEHNRLYWYRQTLGQGPEFLTYFQNEAQLEKSRLLSDRFSAERPKGSFSTLEIQRTEQGDSAMYLCASSSGTPTYEKLFFGSGTQLSVL.